Presented here are 24 T cell receptor beta chains from one specimen sequenced in a study of human T cells and chemical hapten exposure. Time point specified: healthy volunteer bleed at 6 weeks. Unfractionated whole blood yielded total RNA. One entry per CDR3 protein results from TCRdb running MiXCR on the RACE reads. The sample records more than 60,000 distinct CDR3 sequences, over 7% being singletons. The sequencing input was whole blood. The receptors here all came from a male donor in good health. Some clones in this sample may be carry-over from other donors' samples.

In DNA form, the CDR3 reads TGTGCCAGCAGCTTATGGCTAGCGGGACGAGAGCAGTTCTTC. It specifies CASSLWLAGREQFF. The V and J genes are TRBV7-2 and TRBJ2-1; 9 nucleotides line up with TRBD2. Germline CDR1 reads SGHTA; CDR2 reads FQGNSA. The V gene end was trimmed by 2 bases and the J gene end by 10 bases; junction bases not matched to a gene: 6. The CDR3 covers 14 residues.

The J gene is TRBJ2-6, the V gene TRBV7-2; TRBD1 might be the D (6 bases). Trimming cost V 4 bases and J 4 bases, with 14 bases left between them. Germline assignment: CDR1 SGHTA and CDR2 FQGNSA. The CDR3 spans 16 residues. The DNA of the CDR3 is TGTGCCAGCAGCTCACCGGACAGCCCAGGGGCCAACGTCCTGACTTTC. This sequence encodes CASSSPDSPGANVLTF.

The V call is TRBV6-6, the J call TRBJ1-2, with a weak D call TRBD1 (6 bases). Trimming left V 6 bases short and J 6 bases short, with 14 bases between. Per germline, CDR1 MNHNY and CDR2 SVGAGI (reference sequence). This CDR3 is 13 amino acids long. The CDR3 loop reads CASRGDKNDGYTF. The CDR3 DNA is TGTGCCAGCAGGGGGGACAAAAATGATGGCTACACCTTC.

The V and J genes are TRBV20-1 and TRBJ1-5; no clear D. Germline V CDR1 and CDR2: DFQATT, SNEGSKA (reference sequence). V was trimmed by 2 bases and J by 4 bases, leaving 6 bases between them. This CDR3 has 12 amino acids. CDR3 in DNA: TGCAGTGCTAGACCTCCTAATCAGCCCCAGCATTTT. This sequence encodes CSARPPNQPQHF.

The CDR3 loop reads CASSFAGVGETQYF. The CDR3 nucleotides read TGTGCCAGCAGTTTTGCGGGAGTCGGGGAGACCCAGTACTTC. The chain recombines TRBV27 with TRBJ2-5, with 7 bases identical to TRBD2. This CDR3 is 14 amino acids long. Per the germline V gene, CDR1 is MNHEY and CDR2 is SMNVEV (reference sequence). V gave up 3 bases and J gave up 5 bases; unmatched junction bases: 6.

This clonotype was counted only a few times. The V and J genes are TRBV4-1 and TRBJ2-7, with D perhaps assigned TRBD1 or TRBD2 (5 bases each). The CDR3 covers 15 residues. The ends were cut back, 4 bases at V and 2 bases at J, with 15 bases in the middle. Per germline, CDR1 MGHRA and CDR2 YSYEKL. The CDR3 protein is CASSPLGGKPYEQYF. The CDR3 DNA reads TGCGCCAGCAGCCCACTTGGGGGAAAACCCTACGAGCAGTACTTC.

Only a few counts were recorded for this clonotype. The chain combines TRBV20-1 with TRBJ1-4; a weak D match, TRBD1 (6 bases). This CDR3 is 17 amino acids long. Germline V gene lookup returns CDR1 DFQATT and CDR2 SNEGSKA (reference sequence). Trimming left V 0 bases short and J 0 bases short, with 14 bases between. In DNA form, the CDR3 reads TGCAGTGCTAGAGATCCAAGGGGGATTACAACTAATGAAAAACTGTTTTTT. Residues: CSARDPRGITTNEKLFF.

This clonotype was observed a few times. The chain carries TRBV20-1 and TRBJ1-5; D is perhaps TRBD1 (5 bases). CDR1 is DFQATT and CDR2 is SNEGSKA in the germline V gene (reference sequence). Trimming pared 0 bases from V and 3 bases from J, leaving 15 bases between. The CDR3 contains 16 residues. The CDR3 nucleotides read TGCAGTGCTAGAGATTTGGGGGGAATGTTCAATCAGCCCCAGCATTTT. This encodes CSARDLGGMFNQPQHF.

This clonotype was found many times. CDR3 coding DNA: TGTGCCAGCAGTACAGGGGTGCGGGGTACTGAAGCTTTCTTT. Translated, it gives CASSTGVRGTEAFF. V gene TRBV27 combines with J gene TRBJ1-1; the match to TRBD1 covers 7 bases. V shed 5 bases and J 5 bases; nucleotides not matched to a gene: 8. The germline gives CDR1 MNHEY, CDR2 SMNVEV (reference sequence). The CDR3 has 14 residues.

CDR3 bases: TGCGCCAGCAGCCAAGTGGGGTTATTGGGCGCAGATACGCAGTATTTT. Encoded protein: CASSQVGLLGADTQYF. The genes are TRBV4-1 and TRBJ2-3; D not certain. Germline CDR1 is MGHRA and CDR2 is YSYEKL. V dropped 1 base and J dropped 4 bases, with 15 bases sitting between them. The CDR3 loop spans 16 amino acids.

This rearrangement joins TRBV6-6 to TRBJ2-7, with D perhaps TRBD2 (6 bases). CDR3 length equals 14 residues. The V end was cut by 7 bases, the J end by 5 bases, with 18 bases between. Germline CDR1 is MNHNY and CDR2 is SVGAGI (reference sequence). CDR3 in DNA: TGTGCCAGCACCCCGACCGGACTACCCGACGAGCAGTACTTC. Protein product: CASTPTGLPDEQYF.

This chain uses TRBV5-5 with TRBJ1-1, with a tentative D call TRBD1 (5 bases). Trimming cost V 2 bases and J 3 bases, with 23 bases left between them. This CDR3 region has 18 residues. CDR1 and CDR2 from the germline V gene are SGHKS and YYEKEE (reference sequence). The CDR3 DNA reads as TGTGCCAGCAGCTTAAGGGGTTTGAAGGGCCGAGCATACACTGAAGCTTTCTTT. As protein: CASSLRGLKGRAYTEAFF.

This clonotype came up a few times. This chain's CDR3 is CASTPGGSNYNEQFF. For the CDR3, the DNA is TGTGCCAGCACCCCGGGTGGATCTAATTACAATGAGCAGTTCTTC. The chain is built from TRBV12-3 or TRBV12-4 and TRBJ2-1; no reliable D call. This CDR3 contains 15 residues. V was cut by 7 bases and J by 4 bases, with 17 bases left in between.

The J gene is TRBJ1-5, the V gene TRBV29-1; D gene unclear. The CDR3 is 13 residues long. V was cut by 2 bases and J by 6 bases, with 11 bases left in between. From germline, CDR1 is SQVTM and CDR2 ANQGSEA. CDR3 in DNA: TGCAGCGTTGAACGGGAGGAGGGTCAGCCCCAGCATTTT. Translated, it gives CSVEREEGQPQHF.

This clonotype appeared a few times. The chain couples TRBV7-8 to TRBJ1-4; D is perhaps TRBD1 (5 bases). CDR3 length: 15 residues. The germline gives CDR1 SGHVS, CDR2 FQNEAQ. V lost 1 base and J 7 bases, leaving 13 bases between the germline ends. Here the CDR3 DNA reads TGTGCCAGCAGCTTAGGGGGGAGGGATTCTGAAAAACTGTTTTTT. Its translation is CASSLGGRDSEKLFF.

The chain recombines TRBV14 with TRBJ1-2; 7 nucleotides match TRBD1. Losses at the gene ends were 4 bases for V and 5 bases for J; bases not matched to a gene: 10. Germline V gives CDR1 SGHDN, CDR2 FVKESK. The CDR3 consists of 15 residues. CDR3 bases: TGTGCCAGCAGCCCGACAGGGACTGATTGGTATGGCTACACCTTC. Translated: CASSPTGTDWYGYTF. Based on the CDR3 plus reference TRBV14 and TRBJ1-2, the full variable domain is EAGVTQFPSHSVIEKGQTVTLRCDPISGHDNLYWYRRVMGKEIKFLLHFVKESKQDESGMPNNRFLAERTGGTYSTLKVQPAELEDSGVYFCASSPTGTDWYGYTFGSGTRLTVV.

This clonotype was detected only a few times. The gene calls are TRBV20-1 and TRBJ1-4, with 7 bases identical to TRBD1. The CDR3 is made up of 13 amino acids. Losses at the gene ends were 6 bases for V and 5 bases for J; bases not matched to a gene: 6. CDR1 and CDR2 (germline): DFQATT, SNEGSKA (reference sequence). This chain's CDR3 is CSALTGLNEKLFF. Here the CDR3 DNA reads TGCAGTGCGTTGACAGGGTTAAATGAAAAACTGTTTTTT.

The rearrangement joins TRBV6-6 to TRBJ2-1, with D possibly being TRBD1 (5 bases). V was cut by 8 bases and J by 3 bases, with 11 bases left in between. The V gene's germline CDR1 is MNHNY and CDR2 SVGAGI (reference sequence). This CDR3 contains 13 residues. CDR3 loop: CASHDRFYNEQFF. The CDR3 nucleotides read TGTGCCAGCCACGACAGATTCTACAATGAGCAGTTCTTC.

This clonotype was counted only a few times. The V and J genes are TRBV11-2 and TRBJ2-1; 12 bases fit TRBD2. The CDR3 runs 16 residues. V shed 1 base, J shed 10 bases, and the junction held 8 bases outside the gene matches. Germline V gene sequence: CDR1 SGHAT, CDR2 FQNNGV. CDR3 in amino acids: CASSLVLAGGPGEQFF. The CDR3 DNA sequence: TGTGCCAGCAGCTTAGTTCTAGCGGGAGGGCCTGGGGAGCAGTTCTTC.

This clonotype was detected a few times. The chain employs TRBV20-1 and TRBJ2-7; D remains unclear. The CDR3 is 14 residues long. V lost 0 bases to trimming and J lost 0 bases, with 9 bases between them. CDR1 DFQATT and CDR2 SNEGSKA come from the germline V gene (reference sequence). This CDR3 reads CSARDQAYSYEQYF. The CDR3 DNA reads as TGCAGTGCTAGAGATCAGGCTTACTCCTACGAGCAGTACTTC.

The gene calls are TRBV6-5 and TRBJ2-3, with 15 bases fitting TRBD2. The junction had 5 bases not matched to a gene; V was cut back by 0 bases and J by 4 bases. This CDR3 is 18 amino acids long. Germline V gene sequence: CDR1 MNHEY, CDR2 SVGAGI. The DNA for the CDR3 is TGTGCCAGCAGTTACTCAGGGACTAGCGGGGGGTTCGCAGATACGCAGTATTTT. It encodes CASSYSGTSGGFADTQYF.

This clonotype was found once. The chain couples TRBV20-1 to TRBJ1-4, with 7 bases identical to TRBD1. The CDR3 has 19 residues. CDR1 and CDR2 from the germline V gene are DFQATT and SNEGSKA (reference sequence). V lost 5 bases to trimming and J lost 4 bases; unmatched junction nucleotides: 22. The CDR3 spells CSAPTGPQGRPGGNEKLFF. The CDR3 region has the DNA TGCAGTGCTCCTACCGGTCCACAGGGGAGACCAGGGGGTAATGAAAAACTGTTTTTT.

This clonotype has just a few counts. The V gene is TRBV6-2 or TRBV6-3, the J gene TRBJ2-3, with D perhaps matching TRBD2 (6 bases). The CDR3 length is 14 residues. The V end lost 6 bases, the J end lost 6 bases, and 16 bases lay between the germline ends. Germline V CDR1 and CDR2: MNHEY, SVGEGT. Written as DNA, the CDR3 is TGTGCCAGCAGGCGGACTAATTACGCCGATACGCAGTATTTT. It translates to CASRRTNYADTQYF.

This clonotype appeared a few times. CDR3 residues: CASSPNQGVFYEQYF. DNA of the CDR3: TGTGCCAGCAGCCCCAACCAGGGGGTTTTCTACGAGCAGTACTTC. The chain joins TRBV14 to TRBJ2-7; 7 nucleotides line up with TRBD1. The V segment lost 4 bases and the J segment 3 bases; nucleotides outside the gene matches: 9. This CDR3 contains 15 residues. Germline CDR1 and CDR2: SGHDN and FVKESK. Looking up the rest from reference TRBV14 and TRBJ2-7 gives the full variable domain: EAGVTQFPSHSVIEKGQTVTLRCDPISGHDNLYWYRRVMGKEIKFLLHFVKESKQDESGMPNNRFLAERTGGTYSTLKVQPAELEDSGVYFCASSPNQGVFYEQYFGPGTRLTVT.